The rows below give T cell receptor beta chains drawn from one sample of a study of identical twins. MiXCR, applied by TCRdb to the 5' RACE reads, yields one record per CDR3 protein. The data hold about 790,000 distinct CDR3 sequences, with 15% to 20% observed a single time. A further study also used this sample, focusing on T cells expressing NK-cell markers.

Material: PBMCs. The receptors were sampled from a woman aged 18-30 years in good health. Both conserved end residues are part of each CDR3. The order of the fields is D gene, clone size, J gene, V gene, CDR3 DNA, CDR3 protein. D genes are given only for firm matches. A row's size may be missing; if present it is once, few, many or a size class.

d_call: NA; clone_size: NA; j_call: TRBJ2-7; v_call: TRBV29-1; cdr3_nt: TGCAGCGTCGAGAAAAGCGGCACCTACGAGCAGTACTTC; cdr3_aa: CSVEKSGTYEQYF
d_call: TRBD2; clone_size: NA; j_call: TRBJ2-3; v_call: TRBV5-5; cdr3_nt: TGTGCCAGCAGCTTTTATAGCGGGAGGGCCACAGATACGCAGTATTTT; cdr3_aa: CASSFYSGRATDTQYF
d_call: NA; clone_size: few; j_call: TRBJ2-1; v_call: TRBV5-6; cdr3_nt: TGTGCCAGCAGCTTTCCCAGCGGGACAGTTGAGCAGTTCTTC; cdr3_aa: CASSFPSGTVEQFF
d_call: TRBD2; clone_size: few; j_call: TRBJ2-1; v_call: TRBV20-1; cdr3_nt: TGCAGTGCTAGGAGCACTAGCGGGAGATCCTACAATGAGCAGTTCTTC; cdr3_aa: CSARSTSGRSYNEQFF
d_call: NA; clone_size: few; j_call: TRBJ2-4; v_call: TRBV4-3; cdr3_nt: TGCGCCAGCAGCCAAGGTACCGGGGACATTCAGTACTTC; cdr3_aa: CASSQGTGDIQYF
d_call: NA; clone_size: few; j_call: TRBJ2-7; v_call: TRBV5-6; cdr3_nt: TGTGCCAGCAGCGAATCTGGGAGGCACGAGCAGTACTTC; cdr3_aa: CASSESGRHEQYF
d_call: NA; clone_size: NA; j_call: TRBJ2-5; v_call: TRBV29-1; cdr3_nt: TGCAGCGTTACAGGCGCCTACCAAGAGACCCAGTACTTC; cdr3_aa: CSVTGAYQETQYF
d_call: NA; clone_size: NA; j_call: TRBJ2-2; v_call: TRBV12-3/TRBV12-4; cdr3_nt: TGTGCCAGCAGTTTACGGGGAGGGGGACACACCGGGGAGCTGTTTTTT; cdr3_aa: CASSLRGGGHTGELFF
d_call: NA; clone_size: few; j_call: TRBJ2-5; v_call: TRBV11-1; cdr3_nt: TGTGCCAGCAGCTTACGCTCTTACCGGGACTGGCCTGGGGTTGGGACCCAGTACTTC; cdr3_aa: CASSLRSYRDWPGVGTQYF
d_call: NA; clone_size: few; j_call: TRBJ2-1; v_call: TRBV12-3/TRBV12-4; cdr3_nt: TGTGCCAGCAGTTTAACCCACTTAACGGGGGTCAGGGGCGGCTACAATGAGCAGTTCTTC; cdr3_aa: CASSLTHLTGVRGGYNEQFF
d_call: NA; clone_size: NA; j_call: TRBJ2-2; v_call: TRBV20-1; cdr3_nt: TGCAGTGCTAGAAGTGCCGGGGAGCTGTTTTTT; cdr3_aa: CSARSAGELFF
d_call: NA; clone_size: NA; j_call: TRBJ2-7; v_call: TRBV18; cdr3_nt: TGTGCCAGCTCACCAGCACCTCGGACAGTCCCCTACGAGCAGTACTTC; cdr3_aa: CASSPAPRTVPYEQYF
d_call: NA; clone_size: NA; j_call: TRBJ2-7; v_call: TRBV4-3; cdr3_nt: TGCGCCAGCAGCCAAGTATTTGGGTACGAGCAGTGCTTC; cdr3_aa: CASSQVFGYEQCF
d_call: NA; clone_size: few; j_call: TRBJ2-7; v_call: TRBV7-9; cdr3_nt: TGTGCCAGCAGCTTAGGCTGGGATTCCCACTACGAGCAGTACTTC; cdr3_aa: CASSLGWDSHYEQYF
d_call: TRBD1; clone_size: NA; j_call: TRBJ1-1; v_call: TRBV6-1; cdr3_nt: TGTGCCAGCACCATACGGACAGGGTCGTATACTGAAGCTTTCTTT; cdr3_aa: CASTIRTGSYTEAFF
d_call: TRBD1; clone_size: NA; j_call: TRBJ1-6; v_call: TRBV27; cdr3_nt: TGTGCCAGCAGCCAGGCGAGACAGGGGTTGTACTCACCCCTCCACTTT; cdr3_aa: CASSQARQGLYSPLHF
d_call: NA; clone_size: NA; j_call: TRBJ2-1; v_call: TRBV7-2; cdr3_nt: TGTGCCAGCATAAGCGCGGTGAGCTCCTACAATGAGCAGTTCTTC; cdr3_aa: CASISAVSSYNEQFF
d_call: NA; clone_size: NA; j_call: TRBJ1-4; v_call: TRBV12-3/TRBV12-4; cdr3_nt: TGTGCCAGCAGTCGTGTAGGGGCAGGGGACGAAAAACTGTTTTTT; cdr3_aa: CASSRVGAGDEKLFF
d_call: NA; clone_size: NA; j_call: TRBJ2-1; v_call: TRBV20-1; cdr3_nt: TGCAGTGCTTCCTTCTACAATGAGCAGTTCTTC; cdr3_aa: CSASFYNEQFF
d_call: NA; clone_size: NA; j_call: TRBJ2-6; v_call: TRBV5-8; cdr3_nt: TGTGCCAGGGGACCCCTATTCCTCTCCGGGGCCAACGTCCTGACTTTC; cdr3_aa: CARGPLFLSGANVLTF
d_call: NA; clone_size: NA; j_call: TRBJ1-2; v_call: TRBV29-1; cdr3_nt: TGCAGCCTCCACCCAGGAGGTGGTGGCTACACCTTC; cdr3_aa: CSLHPGGGGYTF
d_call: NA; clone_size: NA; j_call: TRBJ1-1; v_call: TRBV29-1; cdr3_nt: TGCAGCGTTGATCTTGGTAAGGGTTTCGTAGCTTTCTTT; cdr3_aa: CSVDLGKGFVAFF
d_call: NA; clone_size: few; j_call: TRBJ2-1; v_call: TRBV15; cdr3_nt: TGTGCCACCGGGCGGGGCTACAATGAGCAGTTCTTC; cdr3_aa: CATGRGYNEQFF
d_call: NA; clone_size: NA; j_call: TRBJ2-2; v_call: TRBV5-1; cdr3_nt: TGCGCCAGCAGGGCCGGGACTCCTGACACCGGGGAGCTGTTTTTT; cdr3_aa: CASRAGTPDTGELFF
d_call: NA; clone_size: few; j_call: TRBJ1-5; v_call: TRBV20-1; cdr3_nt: TGCAGTGCTAGAGAGGGGGAGTTGCATCAGCCCCAGCATTTT; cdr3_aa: CSAREGELHQPQHF
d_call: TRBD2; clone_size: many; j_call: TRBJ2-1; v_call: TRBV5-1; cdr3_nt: TGCGCCAGCAGCGCTAGCGGGGGCCCCTACAATGAGCAGTTCTTC; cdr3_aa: CASSASGGPYNEQFF
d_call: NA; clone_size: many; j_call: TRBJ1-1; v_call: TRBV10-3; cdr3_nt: TGTGCCATCAGTCCGGCGGAGGGGAACACTGAAGCTTTCTTT; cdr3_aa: CAISPAEGNTEAFF
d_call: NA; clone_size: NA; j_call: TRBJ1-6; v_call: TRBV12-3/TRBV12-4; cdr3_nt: TGTGCCAGCAGCCTGAGGGGACCCCCCCACTTT; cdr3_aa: CASSLRGPPHF
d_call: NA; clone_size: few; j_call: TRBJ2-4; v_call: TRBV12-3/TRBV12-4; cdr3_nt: TGTGCCAGCATATGGGGACGGGGTACGGCCAAAAACATTCAGTACTTC; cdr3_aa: CASIWGRGTAKNIQYF
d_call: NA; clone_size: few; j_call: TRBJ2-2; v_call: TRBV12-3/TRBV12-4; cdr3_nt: TGTGCCAGCACCGGGACGGGGGTCCGAGCCGGGGAGCTGTTTTTT; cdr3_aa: CASTGTGVRAGELFF
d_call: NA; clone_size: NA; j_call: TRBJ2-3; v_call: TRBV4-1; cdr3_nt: TGCGCCAGCAGCCCACCCTATCATATAAGTAATACGCAGTATTTT; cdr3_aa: CASSPPYHISNTQYF
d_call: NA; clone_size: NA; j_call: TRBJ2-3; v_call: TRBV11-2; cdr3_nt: TGTGCCAGCAGCTTACCGACGGGAACAGATACGCAGTATTTT; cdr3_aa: CASSLPTGTDTQYF
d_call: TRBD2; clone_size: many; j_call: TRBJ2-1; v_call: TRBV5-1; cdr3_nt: TGCGCCAGCAGCTTAAACTCCTGGGGAGGGGAGCAGTTCTTC; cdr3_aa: CASSLNSWGGEQFF
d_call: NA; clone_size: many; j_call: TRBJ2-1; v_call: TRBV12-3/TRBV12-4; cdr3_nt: TGTGCCACCGGAAATGAGCAGTTCTTC; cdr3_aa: CATGNEQFF
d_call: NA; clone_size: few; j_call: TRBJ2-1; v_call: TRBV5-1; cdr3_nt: TGCGCCAGCAGCTTGTATTCCGGCGGGTCGGATGAGCAGTTCTTC; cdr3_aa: CASSLYSGGSDEQFF
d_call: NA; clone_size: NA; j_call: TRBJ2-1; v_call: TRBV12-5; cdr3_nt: TGTGCTAGTGGTTTGACTAGGGGTTTTGGGCAGTTCTTC; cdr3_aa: CASGLTRGFGQFF
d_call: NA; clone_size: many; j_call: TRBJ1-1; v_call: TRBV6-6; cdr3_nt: TGTGCCAGCCTCCTCACTGGGGGGACTGAAGCTTTCTTT; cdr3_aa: CASLLTGGTEAFF
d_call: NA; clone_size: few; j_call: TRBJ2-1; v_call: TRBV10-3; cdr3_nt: TGTGCCTCCCTTCGCGGGGGCGGGGGCAATGAGCAGTTCTTC; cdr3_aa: CASLRGGGGNEQFF
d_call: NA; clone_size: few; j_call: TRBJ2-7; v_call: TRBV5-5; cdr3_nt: TGTGCCAGCTCTTTTCTAGGGCTTGGGGAGCAGTACTTC; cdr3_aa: CASSFLGLGEQYF
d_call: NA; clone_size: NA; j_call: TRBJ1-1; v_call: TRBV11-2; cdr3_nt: TGTGCCAGCAGCTTACCCCAGTTGAACACTGAAGCTTTCTTT; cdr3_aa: CASSLPQLNTEAFF
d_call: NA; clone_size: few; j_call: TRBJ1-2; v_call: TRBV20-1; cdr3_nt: TGCAGTGCTAGACTGCGCTATGGCTACACCTTC; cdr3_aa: CSARLRYGYTF
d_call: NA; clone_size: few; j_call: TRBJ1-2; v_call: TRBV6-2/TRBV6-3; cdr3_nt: TGTGCCAGCAAGGACCTTTTTTATGGCTACACCTTC; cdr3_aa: CASKDLFYGYTF
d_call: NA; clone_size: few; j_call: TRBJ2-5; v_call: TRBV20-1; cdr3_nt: TGCAGTGCGTTAGGTTCAGGGTCCCCCGGGTACTTC; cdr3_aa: CSALGSGSPGYF
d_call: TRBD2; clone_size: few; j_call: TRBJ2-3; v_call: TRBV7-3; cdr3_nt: TGTGCCAGCAGCTTTGGGACTAGCGGGGGGGCCTGGAATACGCAGTATTTT; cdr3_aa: CASSFGTSGGAWNTQYF
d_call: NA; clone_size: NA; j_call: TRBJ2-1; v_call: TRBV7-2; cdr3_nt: TGTGCCAGCAGCCTTAGCGGAGCGAGCTCCTACAATGAGCAGTTCTTC; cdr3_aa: CASSLSGASSYNEQFF
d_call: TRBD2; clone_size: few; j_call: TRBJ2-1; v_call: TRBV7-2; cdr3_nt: TGTGCCAGCAGCTTGAGCGGGATCAACAATGAGCAGTTCTTC; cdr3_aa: CASSLSGINNEQFF
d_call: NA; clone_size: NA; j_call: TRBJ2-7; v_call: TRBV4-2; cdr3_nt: TGTGCCAGCAGCCAAGATCCGGGGACCATCAGCGAGCAGTACTTC; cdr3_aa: CASSQDPGTISEQYF
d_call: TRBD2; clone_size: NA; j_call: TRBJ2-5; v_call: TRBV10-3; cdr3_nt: TGTGCCATCAGCCACCCGGGACTAGCGGGAGCTTTACAAGAGACCCAGTACTTC; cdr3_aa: CAISHPGLAGALQETQYF
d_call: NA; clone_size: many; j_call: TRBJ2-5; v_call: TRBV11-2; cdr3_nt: TGTGCCAGCAGCTCTGGAGGGGAGACCCAGTACTTC; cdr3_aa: CASSSGGETQYF
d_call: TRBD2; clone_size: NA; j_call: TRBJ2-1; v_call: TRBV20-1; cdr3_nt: TGCAGTGCTAGAGATCGCACTAGCGGGGGCAGTGAGCAGTTCTTC; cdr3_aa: CSARDRTSGGSEQFF
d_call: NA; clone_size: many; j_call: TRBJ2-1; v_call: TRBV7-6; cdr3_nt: TGTGCCAGCAGCCAAGGTGGACCGTACAATGAGCAGTTCTTC; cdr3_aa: CASSQGGPYNEQFF